This passage covers 21 T cell receptor beta chains from one sample sequenced in a study of blood T cell repertoires in COVID-19. Here immunoSEQ multiplex PCR was the method, and the copy in TCRdb shows in-frame clones only, minus some. The sample lists about 150,000 clones, more than 75% occurring once. The sequenced sample consisted of peripheral blood. These receptor sequences come from a man older than 75 with acute or convalescent COVID-19.

This chain joins TRBV3-1 (or the pseudogene TRBV3-2) and TRBJ1-1, with 8 bases matching TRBD1. V lost 4 bases and J lost 10; bases outside the gene matches: 5. CDR1 is LGHDT and CDR2 is YNNKEL in the germline V gene (reference sequence). The CDR3 spans 12 residues. This chain's CDR3 is CASSPGQGGAFF. The CDR3 region has the DNA TGTGCCAGCAGCCCCGGACAGGGTGGAGCTTTCTTT.

This chain uses TRBV6-6 with TRBJ1-2; D ambiguous. This CDR3 comprises 15 residues. Trimming pared 2 bases from V and 5 bases from J, leaving 15 bases between. Germline V CDR1 and CDR2: MNHNY, SVGAGI (reference sequence). The CDR3 region has the DNA TGTGCCAGCAGTTACCGAGGAATTGCGGGATATGGCTACACCTTC. Protein: CASSYRGIAGYGYTF.

This clone came up a few times. CDR3 sequence reads: CASSLGLPNSPLHF. CDR3 bases: TGTGCCAGCAGCTTGGGACTACCTAATTCACCCCTCCACTTT. The gene calls are TRBV5-8 and TRBJ1-6; D is uncertain. The V gene lost 0 bases and the J gene lost 6 bases, with 7 bases spanning the gap. Germline V gene data show CDR1 as SGHTS and CDR2 as YDEGEE. This CDR3 comprises 14 residues.

The chain combines TRBV3-1 (or the pseudogene TRBV3-2) with TRBJ2-3; possible D gene TRBD2, 6 bases. This CDR3 is 15 amino acids long. CDR1 is LGHDT and CDR2 is YNNKEL in the germline V gene (reference sequence). Trimming pared 7 bases from V and 0 bases from J, leaving 14 bases between. The CDR3 region is CASTRSAGSTDTQYF. CDR3 coding DNA: TGTGCCAGCACCCGTTCCGCGGGGAGCACAGATACGCAGTATTTT.

The rearrangement joins TRBV18 to TRBJ2-2; 11 nucleotides line up with TRBD2. The CDR3 extends over 16 amino acids. Germline V gene sequence: CDR1 KGHSH, CDR2 LQKENI. Losses at the gene ends were 0 bases for V and 4 bases for J; bases not matched to a gene: 1. CDR3 sequence reads: CASSPPTSGVTGELFF. As DNA, the CDR3 is TGTGCCAGCTCACCACCGACTAGCGGGGTCACCGGGGAGCTGTTTTTT.

This chain connects TRBV4-2 to TRBJ1-5, with a possible D match to TRBD1 (5 bases). The CDR3 sequence is 14 residues long. The V gene's germline CDR1 is LGHNA and CDR2 YNFKEQ. V lost 1 base and J 7 bases, leaving 11 bases between the germline ends. CDR3 protein: CASSQGQGAQPQHF. CDR3 nucleotide sequence: TGTGCCAGCAGCCAAGGCCAGGGTGCGCAGCCCCAGCATTTT.

The chain joins TRBV21-1 to TRBJ1-6; the DNA was not used to check the table's D call, TRBD1. TRBV21-1 is noted as a pseudogene. The length of the CDR3 is 15 residues. CDR3 amino acids: CASSKEPRDNSPLHF. CDR3 DNA sequence: TGTGCCAGCAGCAAAGAGCCCAGGGATAATTCACCCCTCCACTTT.

The chain recombines TRBV11-1 with TRBJ1-3, with D uncertain. This CDR3 spans 13 amino acids. With 4 bases removed from V and 4 bases from J, the gap between germline ends came to 8 bases. CDR1 and CDR2 from the germline V gene are SGHAT and FQDESV (reference sequence). For the CDR3, the DNA is TGTGCCAGCAGCTCCCGAGCCGGAAACACCATATATTTT. This translates into CASSSRAGNTIYF.

The chain is built from TRBV10-1 and TRBJ2-3, with a weak D call TRBD2 (6 bases). The CDR3 runs 16 residues. Germline loops: CDR1 WNHNN, CDR2 SYGVQD (reference sequence). V lost 3 bases and J lost 3, with 16 bases in between. The CDR3 spells CASSDRAGIGTDTQYF. Here the CDR3 DNA reads TGCGCCAGCAGTGACCGAGCGGGCATTGGAACAGATACGCAGTATTTT.

The V call is TRBV5-1, the J call TRBJ2-3, with D unresolved. The V end was cut by 3 bases, the J end by 0 bases, with 8 bases between. The CDR3 runs to 14 residues. From germline, CDR1 is SGHRS and CDR2 YFSETQ. The CDR3 loop reads CASSSPSSTDTQYF. CDR3 nucleotides: TGCGCCAGCAGCTCTCCGTCTAGCACAGATACGCAGTATTTT.

The chain carries TRBV28 and TRBJ1-5; D might be TRBD1 (6 bases). The germline gives CDR1 MDHEN, CDR2 SYDVKM. V lost 6 bases to trimming and J lost 0 bases, with 12 bases between them. This CDR3 spans 15 amino acids. CDR3 amino acids: CASSSDSYSNQPQHF. CDR3 in DNA: TGTGCCAGCAGCTCGGACAGTTATAGCAATCAGCCCCAGCATTTT.

The chain is built from TRBV5-1 and TRBJ1-1; D is unclear. This CDR3 region has 14 residues. V dropped 0 bases and J dropped 5 bases, with 11 bases sitting between them. Looked up from germline, CDR1 is SGHRS and CDR2 is YFSETQ. This chain's CDR3 is CASSLGPGGTEAFF. CDR3 in DNA: TGCGCCAGCAGCTTGGGACCGGGTGGGACTGAAGCTTTCTTT.

The chain couples TRBV3-1 (or the pseudogene TRBV3-2) to TRBJ2-2, with TRBD1 matching 8 bases. The trim removed 2 bases at V and 6 bases at J, leaving 2 bases unmatched. The length of the CDR3 is 14 residues. Germline V gene data show CDR1 as LGHDT and CDR2 as YNNKEL (reference sequence). The CDR3 DNA reads as TGTGCCAGCAGCCAACAGGGGGCCGCCGGGGAGCTGTTTTTT. Protein: CASSQQGAAGELFF.

This clone was detected only once. The chain combines TRBV3-1 (or the pseudogene TRBV3-2) with TRBJ2-1; 9 nucleotides align to TRBD1. Per the germline V gene, CDR1 is LGHDT and CDR2 is YNNKEL (reference sequence). V lost 0 bases, J lost 2 bases, and 2 bases stayed unmatched. There are 16 residues in the CDR3. CDR3 sequence: CASSQEGTGTYNEQFF. CDR3 DNA sequence: TGTGCCAGCAGCCAAGAGGGGACAGGGACCTACAATGAGCAGTTCTTC.

V usage is TRBV19 and J usage is TRBJ2-6; possibly TRBD2 for D (5 bases). CDR1 and CDR2 from the germline V gene are LNHDA and SQIVND (reference sequence). Deletions cut 3 bases from V and 0 bases from J, with 12 bases between. The CDR3 has 17 amino acids. CDR3 protein: CASSIGRDGSGANVLTF. The CDR3 nucleotides are TGTGCCAGTAGTATTGGCCGGGATGGCTCTGGGGCCAACGTCCTGACTTTC.

This clone was seen just once. The genes are TRBV3-1 (or the pseudogene TRBV3-2) and TRBJ1-2, with D perhaps TRBD1 (6 bases). Trimming left V 4 bases short and J 1 base short, with 13 bases between. This CDR3 spans 15 amino acids. CDR1 LGHDT and CDR2 YNNKEL come from the germline V gene (reference sequence). DNA for the CDR3: TGTGCCAGCAGCCGACAGGAATCTTTTAACTATGGCTACACCTTC. Translating gives CASSRQESFNYGYTF.

The chain uses TRBV7-3 and TRBJ2-1; tentatively, D is TRBD1 (5 bases). Trimming took off 2 bases at V and 3 bases at J, with 8 bases between the two ends. In germline, CDR1 is SGHTA, CDR2 FQGTGA. The CDR3 sequence is 14 residues long. This CDR3 reads CASSLDRDYNEQFF. CDR3 coding DNA: TGTGCCAGCAGCTTAGACAGAGACTACAATGAGCAGTTCTTC.

V and J are TRBV6-4 and TRBJ1-5; no definite D call. CDR3 length equals 13 residues. In germline, CDR1 is MRHNA, CDR2 SNTAGT. Trimming shortened V by 4 bases and J by 4 bases, and 8 bases separated the two germline ends. The CDR3 here is CASSVEVNQPQHF. The CDR3 bases are TGTGCCAGCAGTGTTGAGGTAAATCAGCCCCAGCATTTT.

The chain recombines TRBV2 with TRBJ1-2; 9 positions match TRBD1. J was trimmed by 4 bases and V by 6 bases; bases with no gene match: 6. Germline V gives CDR1 SNHLY, CDR2 FYNNEI. This CDR3 is built from 14 residues. The CDR3 protein is CASRGQGQGYGYTF. The CDR3 DNA sequence: TGTGCCAGCAGAGGACAGGGGCAGGGCTATGGCTACACCTTC.

The rearrangement uses TRBV7-2 and TRBJ1-2; TRBD1 matches at 8 bases. This CDR3 is built from 16 residues. The V and J ends lost 5 bases and 7 bases, in that order; junction bases with no gene match: 15. Germline V lookup: CDR1 SGHTA, CDR2 FQGNSA. CDR3 DNA: TGTGCCAGCAGCGGCCAGTTGGGAGGACAGGGAGGTGGCTACACCTTC. It translates to CASSGQLGGQGGGYTF.

V and J are TRBV28 and TRBJ2-7; possibly TRBD1 for D (6 bases). The CDR3 spans 14 residues. Trimming pared 6 bases from V and 2 bases from J, leaving 14 bases between. CDR1 is MDHEN, CDR2 SYDVKM, per germline. CDR3 coding DNA: TGTGCCAGCAGGCGAACCGGGACAACCTACGAGCAGTACTTC. The encoded protein is CASRRTGTTYEQYF. The whole variable domain, filled in from reference TRBV28 and TRBJ2-7, reads DVKVTQSSRYLVKRTGEKVFLECVQDMDHENMFWYRQDPGLGLRLIYFSYDVKMKEKGDIPEGYSVSREKKERFSLILESASTNQTSMYLCASRRTGTTYEQYFGPGTRLTVT.